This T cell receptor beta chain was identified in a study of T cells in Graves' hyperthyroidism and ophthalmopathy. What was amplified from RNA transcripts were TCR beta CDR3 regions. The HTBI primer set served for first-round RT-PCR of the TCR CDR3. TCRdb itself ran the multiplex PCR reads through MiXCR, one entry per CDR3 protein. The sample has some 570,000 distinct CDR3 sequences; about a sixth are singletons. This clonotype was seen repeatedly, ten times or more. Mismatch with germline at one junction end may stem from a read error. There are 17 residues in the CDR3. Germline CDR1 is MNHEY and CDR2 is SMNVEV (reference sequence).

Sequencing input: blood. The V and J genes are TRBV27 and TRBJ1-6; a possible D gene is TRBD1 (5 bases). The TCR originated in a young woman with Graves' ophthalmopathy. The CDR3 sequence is CASSTYGAGSYSSPLHF. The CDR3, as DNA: TGTGCCAGCAGTACTTATGGGGCAGGGAGTTATAGTTCACCCCTCCACTTT.